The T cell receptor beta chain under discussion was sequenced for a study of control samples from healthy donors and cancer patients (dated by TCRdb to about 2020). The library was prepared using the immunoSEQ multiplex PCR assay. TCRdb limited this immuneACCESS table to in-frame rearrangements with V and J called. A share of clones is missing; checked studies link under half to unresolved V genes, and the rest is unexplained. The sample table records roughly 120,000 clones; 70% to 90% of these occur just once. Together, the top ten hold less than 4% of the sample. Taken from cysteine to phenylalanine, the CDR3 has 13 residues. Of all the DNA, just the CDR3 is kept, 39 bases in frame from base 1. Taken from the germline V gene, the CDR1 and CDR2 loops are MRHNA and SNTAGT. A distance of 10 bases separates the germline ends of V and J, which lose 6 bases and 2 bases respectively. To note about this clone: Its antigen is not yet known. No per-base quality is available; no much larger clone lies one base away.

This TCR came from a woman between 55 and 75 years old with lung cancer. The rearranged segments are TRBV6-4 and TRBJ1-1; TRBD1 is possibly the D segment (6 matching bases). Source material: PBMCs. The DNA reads TGTGCCAGCAGGGAGGACAGTAACACTGAAGCTTTCTTT. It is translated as CASREDSNTEAFF.